This T cell receptor beta chain was identified in a study of T cells after yellow fever vaccination. General study results and limits: The secondary response showed a weaker magnitude and a faster peak, day 5 versus 15. Just a small share of clonotypes turned up in the CD4 compartment as well as the CD8 compartment. Most primary-vaccination clones recurred post-booster (under 98% CD4, just over 85% CD8).

As TCR cDNA was made by 5'RACE template switching, a universal primer site and UMIs were added. TCRdb analysed the 5' RACE reads with MiXCR anew, one entry per CDR3 protein. This sample has about 340,000 distinct CDR3 sequences, with about 4% found just once. A note on this clonotype: Its antigen is currently unknown.

This CDR3 spans 15 amino acids. Trimming cost V 5 bases and J 2 bases; bases outside gene matches: 9. The starting material was PBMCs, obtained 5 days after the yellow fever booster vaccination. The rearrangement links TRBV5-7 to TRBJ2-7; 8 bases fit TRBD1. TRBV5-7 is flagged as an ORF with uncertain function. The sequence came from a man between 18 and 29 years old who received the YFV17D yellow fever vaccine. In DNA form, the CDR3 reads TGTGCCAGCAGTTGCCGGGACAGGACCCCCTACGAGCAGTACGTC. Protein sequence: CASSCRDRTPYEQYV.